This TCR beta chain was sequenced in a study of T cell repertoires in cytomegalovirus infection. Overall study: Peptides in the study included HLA-C-restricted and HLA-B-restricted CMV epitopes. It can be stated that public TCR beta signatures indicated CMV infection as well as a matching HLA type. Study-wide findings and caveats: Individuals carrying CMV plus the relevant HLA were identified by cumulative frequency of public TCR beta families. There were HLA-C-restricted CMV-specific TCR beta clonotypes dominating the ex vivo response.

TCRdb re-derived calls from the reads in MiXCR, one entry per CDR3 protein. The sample holds 570,000 or so distinct CDR3 sequences, about 40% seen once. The length of the CDR3 is 15 residues. V gave up 0 bases and J gave up 2 bases, with 10 bases separating them. Germline CDR1 is LNHDA and CDR2 is SQIVND (reference sequence). To note about this clonotype: Its antigen is not identified.

The V call is TRBV19, the J call TRBJ1-2; D uncertain. The input for sequencing was cultured PBMCs, taken from culture after CMV antigen stimulation. The sequence derives from a human donor in good health (CMV status not recorded). Some clones in this sample may be carry-over from other donors' samples. The CDR3: CASSIDGGFNYGYTF. In DNA form, the CDR3 reads TGTGCCAGTAGTATAGATGGAGGGTTCAACTATGGCTACACCTTC.